The clone carrying this T cell receptor (beta chain) was seen many times. Template material for amplifying TCR beta CDR3 regions consisted of RNA transcripts. Using the HTBI primer set, a first-round RT-PCR was run on the TCR CDR3. TCRdb re-analysed the multiplex PCR reads in MiXCR, keeping a single row per CDR3 protein. Of roughly 350,000 distinct CDR3 sequences detected, 11% to 15% appear once; the ten largest clones hold about 22%. Trimming cost V 5 bases and J 6 bases; bases outside gene matches: 8. Germline CDR1 is MDHEN and CDR2 is SYDVKM. The CDR3 covers 15 residues. These data belong to a study of T cells in Graves' hyperthyroidism and ophthalmopathy.

The chain has TRBV28 and TRBJ1-3; TRBD1 matches 9 bases. This clonotype originated in a woman in her 30s with Graves' hyperthyroidism. Sequencing was carried out using blood. CDR3 bases: TGTGCCAGCAGTCCCGGGACAGGGAGACCAAACACCATATATTTT. Translating gives CASSPGTGRPNTIYF.